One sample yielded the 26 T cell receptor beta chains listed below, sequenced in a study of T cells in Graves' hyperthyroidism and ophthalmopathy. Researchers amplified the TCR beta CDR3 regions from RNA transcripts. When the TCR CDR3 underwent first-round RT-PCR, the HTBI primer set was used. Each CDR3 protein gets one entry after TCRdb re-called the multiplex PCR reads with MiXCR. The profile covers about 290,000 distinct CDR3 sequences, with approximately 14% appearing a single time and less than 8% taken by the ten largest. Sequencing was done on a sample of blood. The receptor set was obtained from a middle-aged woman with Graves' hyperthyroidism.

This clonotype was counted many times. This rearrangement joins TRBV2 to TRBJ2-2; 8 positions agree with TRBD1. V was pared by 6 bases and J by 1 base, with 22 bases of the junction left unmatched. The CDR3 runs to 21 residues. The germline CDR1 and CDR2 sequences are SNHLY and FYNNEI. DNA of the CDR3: TGTGCCAGCAGCGCCCGGGGCAGGGGGCTTTTACTAGCAGAGAACACCGGGGAGCTGTTTTTT. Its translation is CASSARGRGLLLAENTGELFF.

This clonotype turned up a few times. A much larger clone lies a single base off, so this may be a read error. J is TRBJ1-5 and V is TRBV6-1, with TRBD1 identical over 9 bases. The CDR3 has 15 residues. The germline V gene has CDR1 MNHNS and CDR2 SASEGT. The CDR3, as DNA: TGTACCAGCAGTGATTATGGGACAGGGCTTCAGCCCCAGCATTTT. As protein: CTSSDYGTGLQPQHF.

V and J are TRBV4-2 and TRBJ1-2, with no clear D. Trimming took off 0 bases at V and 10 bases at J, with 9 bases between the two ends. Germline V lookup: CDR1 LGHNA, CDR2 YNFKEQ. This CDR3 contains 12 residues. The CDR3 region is CASSQETLLYTF. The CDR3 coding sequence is TGTGCCAGCAGCCAAGAGACCTTGCTCTACACCTTC.

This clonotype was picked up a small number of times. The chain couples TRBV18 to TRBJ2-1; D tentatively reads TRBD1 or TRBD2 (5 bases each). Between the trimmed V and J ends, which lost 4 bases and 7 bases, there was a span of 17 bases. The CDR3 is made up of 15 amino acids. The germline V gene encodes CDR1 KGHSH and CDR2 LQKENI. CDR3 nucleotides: TGTGCCAGCTCACGCCCCGGGACCCCGCTTAATGAGCAGTTCTTC. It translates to CASSRPGTPLNEQFF.

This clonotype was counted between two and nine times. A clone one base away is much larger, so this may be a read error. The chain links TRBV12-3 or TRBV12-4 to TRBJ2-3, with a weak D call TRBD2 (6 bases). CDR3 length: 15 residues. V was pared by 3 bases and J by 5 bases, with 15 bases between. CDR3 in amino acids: CASSLRLGRVDTQYF. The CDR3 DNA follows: TGTGCCAGCAGTTTGAGACTAGGTCGGGTAGATACGCAGTATTTT.

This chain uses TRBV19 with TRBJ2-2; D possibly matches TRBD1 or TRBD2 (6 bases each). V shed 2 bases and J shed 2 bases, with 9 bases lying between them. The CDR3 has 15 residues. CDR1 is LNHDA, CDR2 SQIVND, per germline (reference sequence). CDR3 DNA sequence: TGTGCCAGTAGTATATGGGGGGCTAACACCGGGGAGCTGTTTTTT. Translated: CASSIWGANTGELFF.

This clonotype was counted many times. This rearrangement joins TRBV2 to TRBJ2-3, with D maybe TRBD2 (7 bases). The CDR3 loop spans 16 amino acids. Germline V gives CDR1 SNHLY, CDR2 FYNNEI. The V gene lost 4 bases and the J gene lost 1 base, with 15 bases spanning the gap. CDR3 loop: CASSAQGLAGTDTQYF. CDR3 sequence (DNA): TGTGCCAGCAGTGCCCAGGGGCTAGCGGGCACAGATACGCAGTATTTT.

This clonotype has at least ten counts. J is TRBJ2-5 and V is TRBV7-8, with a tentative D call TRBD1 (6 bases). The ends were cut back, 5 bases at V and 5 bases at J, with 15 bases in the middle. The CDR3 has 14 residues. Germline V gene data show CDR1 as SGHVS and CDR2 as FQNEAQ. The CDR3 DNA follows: TGTGCCAGCAGCGTTTGGACAGACTTGGAGACCCAGTACTTC. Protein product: CASSVWTDLETQYF. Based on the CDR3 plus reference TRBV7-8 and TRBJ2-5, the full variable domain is GAGVSQSPRYKVAKRGQDVALRCDPISGHVSLFWYQQALGQGPEFLTYFQNEAQLDKSGLPSDRFFAERPEGSVSTLKIQRTQQEDSAVYLCASSVWTDLETQYFGPGTRLLVL.

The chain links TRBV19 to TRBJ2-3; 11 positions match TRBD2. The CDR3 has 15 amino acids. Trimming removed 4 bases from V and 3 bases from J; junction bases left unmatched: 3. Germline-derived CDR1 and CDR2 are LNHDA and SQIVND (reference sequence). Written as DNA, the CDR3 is TGTGCCAGTAGTAAACTAGCGGGAGTGACAGATACGCAGTATTTT. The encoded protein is CASSKLAGVTDTQYF. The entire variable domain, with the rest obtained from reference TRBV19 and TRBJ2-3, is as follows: DGGITQSPKYLFRKEGQNVTLSCEQNLNHDAMYWYRQDPGQGLRLIYYSQIVNDFQKGDIAEGYSVSREKKESFPLTVTSAQKNPTAFYLCASSKLAGVTDTQYFGPGTRLTVL.

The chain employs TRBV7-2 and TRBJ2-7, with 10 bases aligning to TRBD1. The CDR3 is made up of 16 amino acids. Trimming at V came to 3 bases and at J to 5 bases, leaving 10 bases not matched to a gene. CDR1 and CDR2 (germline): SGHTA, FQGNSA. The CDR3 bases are TGTGCCAGCAGCTTGAAGATGAGACAGGGGGCCCACGAGCAGTACTTC. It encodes CASSLKMRQGAHEQYF.

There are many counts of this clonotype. CDR3 sequence reads: CASSPRTGGQETQYF. CDR3 coding DNA: TGTGCCAGCAGTCCCCGGACAGGTGGACAAGAGACCCAGTACTTC. The chain has TRBV12-3 or TRBV12-4 and TRBJ2-5; 7 nucleotides align to TRBD1. The CDR3 is 15 amino acids. Losses at the gene ends were 5 bases for V and 2 bases for J; bases not matched to a gene: 8.

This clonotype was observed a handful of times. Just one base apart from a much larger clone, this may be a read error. This CDR3 reads CASSLALILENYGYTF. DNA of the CDR3: TGTGCCAGCAGCTTAGCCCTCATTCTGGAAAACTATGGCTACACCTTC. This chain links TRBV7-9 with TRBJ1-2; unclear D gene. Germline CDR1 reads SEHNR; CDR2 reads FQNEAQ (reference sequence). The CDR3 is 16 residues long. The germline V and J ends were trimmed by 0 bases and 2 bases, with 13 bases remaining between them.

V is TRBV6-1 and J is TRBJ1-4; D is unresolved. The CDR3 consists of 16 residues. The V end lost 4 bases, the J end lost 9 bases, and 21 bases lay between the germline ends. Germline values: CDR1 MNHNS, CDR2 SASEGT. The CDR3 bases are TGTGCCAGCAGTGCCTTCAGAGGCGGCGAAACGAAAAAACTGTTTTTT. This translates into CASSAFRGGETKKLFF.

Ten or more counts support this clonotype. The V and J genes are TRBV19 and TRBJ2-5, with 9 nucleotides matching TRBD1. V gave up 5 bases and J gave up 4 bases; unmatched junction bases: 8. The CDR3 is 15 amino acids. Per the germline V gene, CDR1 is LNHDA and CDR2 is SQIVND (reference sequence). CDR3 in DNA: TGTGCCAGTAGTTCCCGACAGGGGGTTGGAGAGACCCAGTACTTC. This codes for CASSSRQGVGETQYF. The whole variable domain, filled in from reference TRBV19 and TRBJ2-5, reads DGGITQSPKYLFRKEGQNVTLSCEQNLNHDAMYWYRQDPGQGLRLIYYSQIVNDFQKGDIAEGYSVSREKKESFPLTVTSAQKNPTAFYLCASSSRQGVGETQYFGPGTRLLVL.

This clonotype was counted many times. DNA for the CDR3: TGTGCCAGCAGCTGGTCCGGGACAGGTTCAGATACGCAGTATTTT. Translation gives CASSWSGTGSDTQYF. The V gene is TRBV11-2, the J gene TRBJ2-3, with 8 bases aligning to TRBD1. This CDR3 region has 15 residues. Germline loops: CDR1 SGHAT, CDR2 FQNNGV. The junction had 7 bases not matched to a gene; V was cut back by 4 bases and J by 4 bases. The entire variable domain, with the rest obtained from reference TRBV11-2 and TRBJ2-3, is as follows: EAGVAQSPRYKIIEKRQSVAFWCNPISGHATLYWYQQILGQGPKLLIQFQNNGVVDDSQLPKDRFSAERLKGVDSTLKIQPAKLEDSAVYLCASSWSGTGSDTQYFGPGTRLTVL.

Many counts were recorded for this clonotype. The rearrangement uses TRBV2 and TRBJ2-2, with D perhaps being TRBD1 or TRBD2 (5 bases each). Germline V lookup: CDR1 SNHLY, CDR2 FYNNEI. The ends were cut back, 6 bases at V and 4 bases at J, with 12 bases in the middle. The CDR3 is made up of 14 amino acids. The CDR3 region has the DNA TGTGCCAGCAGGGGACCGTCGGGCACCGGGGAGCTGTTTTTT. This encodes CASRGPSGTGELFF.

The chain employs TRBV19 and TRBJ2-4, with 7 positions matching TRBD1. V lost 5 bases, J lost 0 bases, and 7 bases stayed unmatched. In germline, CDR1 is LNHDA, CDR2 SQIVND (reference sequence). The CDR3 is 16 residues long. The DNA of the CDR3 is TGTGCCAGTAGTCGCTGGGACAGCTTAGCCAAAAACATTCAGTACTTC. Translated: CASSRWDSLAKNIQYF.

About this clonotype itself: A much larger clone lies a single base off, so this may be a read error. In DNA, the CDR3 is TGTGCCAGCAGCTTTGAGGGGCAAGACATTCAGTACTTC. Encoded protein: CASSFEGQDIQYF. This chain joins TRBV7-6 and TRBJ2-4; D possibly uses TRBD1 or TRBD2 (5 bases each). Per germline, CDR1 SGHVS and CDR2 FNYEAQ. Between the trimmed V and J ends, which lost 3 bases and 8 bases, there was a span of 11 bases. The length of the CDR3 is 13 residues.

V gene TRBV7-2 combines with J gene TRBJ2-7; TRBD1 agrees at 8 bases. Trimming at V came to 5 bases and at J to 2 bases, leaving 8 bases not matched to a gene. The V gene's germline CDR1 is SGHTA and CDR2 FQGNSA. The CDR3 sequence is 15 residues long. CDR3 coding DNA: TGTGCCAGCAGCCCGGGACAGGCCGCCGCCTACGAGCAGTACTTC. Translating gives CASSPGQAAAYEQYF. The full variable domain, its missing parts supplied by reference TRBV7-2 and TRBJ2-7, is GAGVSQSPSNKVTEKGKDVELRCDPISGHTALYWYRQSLGQGLEFLIYFQGNSAPDKSGLPSDRFSAERTGGSVSTLTIQRTQQEDSAVYLCASSPGQAAAYEQYFGPGTRLTVT.

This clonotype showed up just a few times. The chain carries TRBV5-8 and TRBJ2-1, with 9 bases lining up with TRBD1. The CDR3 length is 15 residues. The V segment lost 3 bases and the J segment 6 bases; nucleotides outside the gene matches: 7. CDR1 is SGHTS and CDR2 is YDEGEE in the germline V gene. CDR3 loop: CASSSRDREPNEQFF. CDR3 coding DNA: TGTGCCAGCAGCTCCCGGGACAGGGAGCCCAATGAGCAGTTCTTC.

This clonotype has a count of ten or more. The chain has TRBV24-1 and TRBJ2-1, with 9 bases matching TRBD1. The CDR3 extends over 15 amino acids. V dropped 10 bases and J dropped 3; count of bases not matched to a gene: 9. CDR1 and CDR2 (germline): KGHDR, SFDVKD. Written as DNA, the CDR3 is TGTGCCACTCAAGCGGACAGGGGAGGCTACAATGAGCAGTTCTTC. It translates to CATQADRGGYNEQFF.

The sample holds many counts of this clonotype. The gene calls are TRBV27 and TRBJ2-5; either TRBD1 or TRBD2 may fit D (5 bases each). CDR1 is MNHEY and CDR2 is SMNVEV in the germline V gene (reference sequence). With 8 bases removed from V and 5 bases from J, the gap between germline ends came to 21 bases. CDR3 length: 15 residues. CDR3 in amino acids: CASARYGATAETQYF. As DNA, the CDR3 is TGTGCCAGCGCACGGTACGGGGCTACGGCTGAGACCCAGTACTTC.

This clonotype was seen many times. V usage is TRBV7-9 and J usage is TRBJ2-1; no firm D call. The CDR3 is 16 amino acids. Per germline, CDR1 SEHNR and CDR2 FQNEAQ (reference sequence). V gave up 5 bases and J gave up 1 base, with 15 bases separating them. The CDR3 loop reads CASSPPIMISYNEQFF. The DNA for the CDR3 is TGTGCCAGCAGCCCCCCGATCATGATTTCCTACAATGAGCAGTTCTTC.

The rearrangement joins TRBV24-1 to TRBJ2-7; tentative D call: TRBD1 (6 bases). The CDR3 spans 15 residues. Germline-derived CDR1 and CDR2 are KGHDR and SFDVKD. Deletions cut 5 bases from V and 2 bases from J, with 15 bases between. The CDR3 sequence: CATSAWDNATYEQYF. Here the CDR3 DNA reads TGTGCCACCAGTGCATGGGACAACGCAACCTACGAGCAGTACTTC.

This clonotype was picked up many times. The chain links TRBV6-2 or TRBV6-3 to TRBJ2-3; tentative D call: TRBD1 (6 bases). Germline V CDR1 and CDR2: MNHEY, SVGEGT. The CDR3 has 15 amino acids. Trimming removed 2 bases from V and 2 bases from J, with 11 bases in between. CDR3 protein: CASSYGGPSTDTQYF. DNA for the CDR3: TGTGCCAGCAGTTACGGGGGCCCCTCCACAGATACGCAGTATTTT.

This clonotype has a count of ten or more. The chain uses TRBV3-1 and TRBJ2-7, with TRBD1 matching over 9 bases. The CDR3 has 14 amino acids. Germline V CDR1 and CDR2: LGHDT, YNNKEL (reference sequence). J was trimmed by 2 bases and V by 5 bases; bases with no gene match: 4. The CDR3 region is CASSAGQGTYEQYF. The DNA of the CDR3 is TGTGCCAGCAGCGCGGGACAGGGAACCTACGAGCAGTACTTC.